A selection of T cell receptor beta chains follows, all from one sample in a study of vaccination and CD4 T cells after COVID-19. These TCRs' antigens remain unknown. MiXCR, applied by TCRdb to the PCR reads, yields one record per CDR3 protein. The profile shows about 15,000 distinct CDR3 sequences, around 70% of them singletons. The sequencing sample was made of CD4+ T cells from blood, cultured in vitro. All receptors derive from a human donor who had recovered from COVID-19. Each CDR3 is given with its conserved first and last residue. A D gene is named only where the DNA matches it firmly. Size is stated for part of the rows, as once, few or many counts, or as a class when the clone is expanded.

TRBJ1-2,few,TRBV27,-,TGTGCCAGCAGCTCACATTGGGGGCTTAACAACTATGGCTACACCTTC,CASSSHWGLNNYGYTF
TRBJ2-1,-,TRBV20-1,-,TGCAGTGCTCCGACTAGCTCCTACAATGAGCAGTTCTTC,CSAPTSSYNEQFF
TRBJ1-5,-,TRBV20-1,-,TGCAGTGCTCAGGGAGGGAGGGGCAATCAGCCCCAGCATTTT,CSAQGGRGNQPQHF
TRBJ1-2,-,TRBV20-1,TRBD1,TGCAGTGCTAGAGAAGGACAGGGCCTTAGCTATGGCTACACCTTC,CSAREGQGLSYGYTF
TRBJ1-2,-,TRBV12-3/TRBV12-4,-,TGTGCCAGCAGTTTTGAGGGAAATGGCTACACCTTC,CASSFEGNGYTF
TRBJ1-2,-,TRBV6-1,-,TGTGCCATATCGACTGGGTTGAACTATGGCTACACCTTC,CAISTGLNYGYTF
TRBJ2-2,-,TRBV24-1,-,TGTGCCACCAGTCGGCTCAGGGGTACCGGGGAGCTGTTTTTT,CATSRLRGTGELFF
TRBJ2-3,-,TRBV20-1,-,TGCAGTGCTAACAATCACGGGAGCACAGATACGCAGTATTTT,CSANNHGSTDTQYF
TRBJ1-2,-,TRBV7-9,-,TGTGCCAGCAGCTTCGCCCGCCTCGGGCAGCGCAGTGTCGGCTACACCTTC,CASSFARLGQRSVGYTF
TRBJ1-6,-,TRBV6-5,-,TGTGCCAGCAGTTTAGACATGCCGGCCACCCTCCACTTT,CASSLDMPATLHF
TRBJ2-7,-,TRBV19,-,TGTGCCAGTAGTAGGCTTCCCGGGGACGAGCAGTACTTC,CASSRLPGDEQYF
TRBJ2-6,-,TRBV7-2,-,TGTGCCAGCAGCTATCCCTCGTGGTCTGGGGCCAACGTCCTGACTTTC,CASSYPSWSGANVLTF
TRBJ1-6,-,TRBV24-1,-,TGTGCCACCACGTACAGGGCGATTTCTCTGTCACCCCTCCACTTT,CATTYRAISLSPLHF
TRBJ1-5,-,TRBV28,-,TGTGCCACCAAGACAGCGGGGGTTCCTTATAGCAATCAGCCCCAGCATTTT,CATKTAGVPYSNQPQHF
TRBJ2-5,-,TRBV10-3,TRBD1,TGTGCCATCAGTGACCACGGGACAGCGAACCAAGAGACCCAGTACTTC,CAISDHGTANQETQYF